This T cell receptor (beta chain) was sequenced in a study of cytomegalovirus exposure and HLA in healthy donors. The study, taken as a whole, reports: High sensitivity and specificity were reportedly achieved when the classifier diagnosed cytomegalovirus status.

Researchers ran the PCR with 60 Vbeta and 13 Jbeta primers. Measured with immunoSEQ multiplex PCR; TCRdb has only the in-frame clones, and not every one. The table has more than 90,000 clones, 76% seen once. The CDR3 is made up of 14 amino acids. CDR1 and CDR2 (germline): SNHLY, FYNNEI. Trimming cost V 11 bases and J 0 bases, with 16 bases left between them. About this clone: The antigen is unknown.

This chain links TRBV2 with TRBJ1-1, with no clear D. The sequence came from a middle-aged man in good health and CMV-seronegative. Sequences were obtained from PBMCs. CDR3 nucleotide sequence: TGTGCCTGCACCAGAGGCAGCCTGAACACTGAAGCTTTCTTT. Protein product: CACTRGSLNTEAFF.